This entry describes one T cell receptor beta chain. Its target is not known. The data derive from a study of T cells in localized non-small cell lung cancer. The protocol was immunoSEQ multiplex PCR, while the TCRdb copy is restricted to in-frame clones and leaves out a portion. The table has about 1,800 clones, 25% to 30% seen once. Per germline, CDR1 MNHGY and CDR2 SAAAGT. V lost 4 bases and J lost 4, with 5 bases in between. The CDR3 length is 13 residues. Neighboring lung without atypia was obtained no less than 2 cm from the tumor margin. General study points: In adjacent lung appeared a median approximately 57 of the top 100 tumor clones. Heterogeneity within the tumor remains possible, as just one region underwent sequencing. Maximal T cell clonality occurred in uninvolved adjacent lung, with tumor ranking below it.

The sequencing here drew on normal lung tissue next to the tumor, taken before any cancer treatment. This receptor was identified in a male donor aged 60 or over with stage II squamous cell lung carcinoma. The genes are TRBV6-8 and TRBJ1-6, with D uncertain. The CDR3 DNA is TGTGCCAGCAGTTTAGCTTATAATTCACCCCTCCACTTT. This gives the protein CASSLAYNSPLHF.